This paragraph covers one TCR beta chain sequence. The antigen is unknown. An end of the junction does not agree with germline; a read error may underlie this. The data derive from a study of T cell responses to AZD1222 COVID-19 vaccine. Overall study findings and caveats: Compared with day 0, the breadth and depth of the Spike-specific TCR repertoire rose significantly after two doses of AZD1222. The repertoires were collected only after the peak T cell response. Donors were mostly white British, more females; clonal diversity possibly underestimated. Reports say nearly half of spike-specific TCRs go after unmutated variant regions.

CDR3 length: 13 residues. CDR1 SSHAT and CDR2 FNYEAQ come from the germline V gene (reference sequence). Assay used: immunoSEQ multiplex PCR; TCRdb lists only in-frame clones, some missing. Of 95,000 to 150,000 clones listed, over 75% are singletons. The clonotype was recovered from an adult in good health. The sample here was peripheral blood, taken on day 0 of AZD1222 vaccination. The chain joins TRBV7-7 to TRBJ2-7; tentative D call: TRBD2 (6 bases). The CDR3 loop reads CASSSGLTNEQYF. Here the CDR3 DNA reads TGTGCTAGCAGTTCGGGACTTACGAACGAGCAGTACTTC.